The clone carrying this T cell receptor (beta chain) occurred many times. No antigen is known for it. These data belong to a study of CD8+CD57+ T cells in acquired aplastic anemia. Study-level findings and limits: CD8+ Simpson's diversity showed no significant patient-control difference.

Germline values: CDR1 PRHDT, CDR2 FYEKMQ (reference sequence). The CDR3 length is 14 residues. The V gene lost 3 bases and the J gene lost 5 bases, with 14 bases spanning the gap. TCR beta VDJ and CDR3 profiles were obtained from a genomic DNA template. A single record per CDR3 protein comes from TCRdb applying MiXCR to the reads. This table has 150,000 to 200,000 distinct CDR3 sequences, over 60% appearing once. Sequencing was performed on sorted CD4+, CD8+, or CD8+CD57+ T cells (not recorded which) from PBMCs. This sequence originates from a human donor with severe aplastic anemia or a healthy control (not recorded which). The chain carries TRBV13 and TRBJ2-7; possible D gene TRBD1, 7 bases. CDR3 coding DNA: TGTGCCAGCAGCTTCCTTGACAGGGAGGACGAGCAGTACTTC. Amino acid sequence: CASSFLDREDEQYF.